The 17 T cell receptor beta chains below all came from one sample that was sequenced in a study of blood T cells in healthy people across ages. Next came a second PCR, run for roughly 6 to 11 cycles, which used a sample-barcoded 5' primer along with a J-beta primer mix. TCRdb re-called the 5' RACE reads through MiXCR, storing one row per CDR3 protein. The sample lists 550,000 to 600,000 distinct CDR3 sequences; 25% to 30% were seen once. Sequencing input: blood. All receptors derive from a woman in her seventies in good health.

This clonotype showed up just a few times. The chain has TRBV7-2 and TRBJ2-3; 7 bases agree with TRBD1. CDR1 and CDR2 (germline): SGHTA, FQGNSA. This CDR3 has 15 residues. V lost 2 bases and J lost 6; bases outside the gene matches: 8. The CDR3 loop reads CASSLLDLQGDTQYF. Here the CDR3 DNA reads TGTGCCAGCAGCTTACTCGATTTACAGGGGGATACGCAGTATTTT.

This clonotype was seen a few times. The CDR3 region is CASSTRTGGHEQYF. CDR3 DNA: TGTGCCAGCTCAACCCGGACGGGGGGGCACGAGCAGTACTTC. The V call is TRBV18, the J call TRBJ2-7; TRBD2 matches at 8 bases. Germline V lookup: CDR1 KGHSH, CDR2 LQKENI. CDR3 size: 14 residues. Losses at the gene ends were 5 bases for V and 5 bases for J; bases not matched to a gene: 8.

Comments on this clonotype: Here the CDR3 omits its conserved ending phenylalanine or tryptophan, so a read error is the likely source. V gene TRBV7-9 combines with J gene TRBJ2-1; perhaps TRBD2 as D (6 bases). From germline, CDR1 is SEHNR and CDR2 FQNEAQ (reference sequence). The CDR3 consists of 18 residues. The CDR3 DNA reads TGTGCCTGCAGCTTAGCGCGGGACCGGGGCTTAAACTACAATGAGCAGTTCTCC. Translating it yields CACSLARDRGLNYNEQFS.

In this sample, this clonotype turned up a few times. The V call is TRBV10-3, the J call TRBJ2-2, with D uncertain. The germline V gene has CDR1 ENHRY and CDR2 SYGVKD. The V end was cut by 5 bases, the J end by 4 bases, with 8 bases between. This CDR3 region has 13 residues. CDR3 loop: CAISKGPTGELFF. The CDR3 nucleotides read TGTGCCATCAGTAAAGGCCCCACCGGGGAGCTGTTTTTT.

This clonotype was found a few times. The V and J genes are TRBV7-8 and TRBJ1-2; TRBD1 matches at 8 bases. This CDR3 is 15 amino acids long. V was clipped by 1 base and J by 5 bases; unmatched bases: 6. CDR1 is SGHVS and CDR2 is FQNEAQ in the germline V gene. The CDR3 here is CASSLDRGAFYGYTF. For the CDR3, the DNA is TGTGCCAGCAGCTTAGACAGGGGGGCCTTTTATGGCTACACCTTC.

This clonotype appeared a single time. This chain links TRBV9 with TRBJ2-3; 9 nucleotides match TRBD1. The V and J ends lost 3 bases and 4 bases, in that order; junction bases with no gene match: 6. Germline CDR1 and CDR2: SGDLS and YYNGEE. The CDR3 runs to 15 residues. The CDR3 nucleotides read TGTGCCAGCAGCGCCCGGGACAGGGTCCCAGATACGCAGTATTTT. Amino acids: CASSARDRVPDTQYF.

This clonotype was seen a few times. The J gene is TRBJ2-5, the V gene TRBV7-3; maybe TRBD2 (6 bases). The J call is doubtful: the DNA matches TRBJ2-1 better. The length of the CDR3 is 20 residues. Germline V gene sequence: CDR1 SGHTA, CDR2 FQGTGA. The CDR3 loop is CASSLRPVGGGNPKGNEQFF. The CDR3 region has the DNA TGTGCCAGCAGCTTAAGGCCCGTTGGAGGCGGGAACCCTAAGGGGAATGAGCAGTTCTTC.

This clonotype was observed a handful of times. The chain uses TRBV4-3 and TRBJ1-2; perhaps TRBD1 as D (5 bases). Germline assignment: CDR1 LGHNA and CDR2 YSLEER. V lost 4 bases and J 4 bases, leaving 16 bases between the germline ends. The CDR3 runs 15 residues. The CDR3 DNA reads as TGCGCCAGCAGCCGAGCAGGGAGCGGCTCCTATGGCTACACCTTC. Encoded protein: CASSRAGSGSYGYTF.

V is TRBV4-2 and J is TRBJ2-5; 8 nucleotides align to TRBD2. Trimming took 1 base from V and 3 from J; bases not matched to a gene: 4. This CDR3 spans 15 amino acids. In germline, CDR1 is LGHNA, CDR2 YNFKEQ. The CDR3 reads CASSQGAAGEETQYF. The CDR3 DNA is TGTGCCAGCAGCCAAGGGGCAGCGGGAGAAGAGACCCAGTACTTC.

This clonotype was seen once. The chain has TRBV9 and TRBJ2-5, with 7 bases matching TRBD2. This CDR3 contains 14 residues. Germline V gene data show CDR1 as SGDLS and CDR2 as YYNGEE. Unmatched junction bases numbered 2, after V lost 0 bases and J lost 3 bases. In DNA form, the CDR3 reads TGTGCCAGCAGCGTAGGTGGGGGGGAAGAGACCCAGTACTTC. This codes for CASSVGGGEETQYF.

CDR3 amino acids: CASRPQNQETQYF. The CDR3 DNA reads as TGTGCCAGCAGACCACAGAACCAAGAGACCCAGTACTTC. The chain has TRBV7-9 and TRBJ2-5; no definite D call. V lost 6 bases, J lost 0 bases, and 8 bases lay in between. CDR1 is SEHNR, CDR2 FQNEAQ, per germline (reference sequence). The CDR3 is 13 amino acids.

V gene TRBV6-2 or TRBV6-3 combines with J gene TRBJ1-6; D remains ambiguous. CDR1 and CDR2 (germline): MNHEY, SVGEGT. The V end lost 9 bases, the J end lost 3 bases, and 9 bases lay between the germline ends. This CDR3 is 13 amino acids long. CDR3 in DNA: TGTGCCAGTTCGGCAAACTATAATTCACCCCTCCACTTT. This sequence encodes CASSANYNSPLHF.

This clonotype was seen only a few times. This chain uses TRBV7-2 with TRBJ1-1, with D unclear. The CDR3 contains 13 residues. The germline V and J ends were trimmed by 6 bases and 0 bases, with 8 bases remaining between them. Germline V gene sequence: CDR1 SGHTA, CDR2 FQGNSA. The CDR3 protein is CASSTRVNTEAFF. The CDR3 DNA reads TGTGCCAGCAGTACTAGAGTGAACACTGAAGCTTTCTTT.

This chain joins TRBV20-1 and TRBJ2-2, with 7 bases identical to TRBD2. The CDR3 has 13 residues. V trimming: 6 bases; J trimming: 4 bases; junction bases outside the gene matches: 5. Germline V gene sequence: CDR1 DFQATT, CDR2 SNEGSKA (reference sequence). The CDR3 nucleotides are TGCAGTGCGACTAGCTGGGGCACCGGGGAGCTGTTTTTT. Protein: CSATSWGTGELFF.

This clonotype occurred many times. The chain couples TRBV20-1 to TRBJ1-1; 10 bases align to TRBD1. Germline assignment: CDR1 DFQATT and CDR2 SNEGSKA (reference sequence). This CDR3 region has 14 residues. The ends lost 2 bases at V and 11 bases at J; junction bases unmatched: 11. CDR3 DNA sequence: TGCAGTGCTAGAACCGGGACAGGGGCGATGGGGGCTTTCTTT. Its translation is CSARTGTGAMGAFF.

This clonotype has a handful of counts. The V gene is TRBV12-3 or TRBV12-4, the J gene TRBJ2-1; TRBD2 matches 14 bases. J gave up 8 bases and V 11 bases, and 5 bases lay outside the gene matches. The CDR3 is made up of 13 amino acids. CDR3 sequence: CAVRLAGGYEQFF. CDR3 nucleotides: TGTGCCGTCCGACTAGCGGGGGGGTATGAGCAGTTCTTC.

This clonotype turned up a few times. CDR3 in DNA: TGCAGCGCTTTAAGGCGGGGGGGGAGGTCCTACAATGAGCAGTTCTTC. This encodes CSALRRGGRSYNEQFF. This chain joins TRBV29-1 and TRBJ2-1; TRBD2 aligns across 9 bases. The CDR3 contains 16 residues. The V gene's germline CDR1 is SQVTM and CDR2 ANQGSEA. V lost 7 bases and J lost 1; bases outside the gene matches: 11.